This T cell receptor beta chain was sequenced during a study of T cells in Graves' hyperthyroidism and ophthalmopathy. RNA transcripts were the template for amplifying TCR beta CDR3 regions. HTBI primers drove first-round RT-PCR of the TCR CDR3. TCRdb called the multiplex PCR reads again in MiXCR, with one record for every CDR3 protein. The sample includes 300,000 or so distinct CDR3 sequences, 16% of them seen just once. This clonotype was detected ten times or more. Trimming left V 5 bases short and J 5 bases short, with 16 bases between. The length of the CDR3 is 14 residues. From germline, CDR1 is MNHNS and CDR2 SASEGT. This sample holds PBMCs from 8.5 to 10 ml fresh peripheral blood.

The sequencing input was blood. The rearrangement uses TRBV6-1 and TRBJ2-7; D is possibly TRBD2 (6 bases). The sequence was obtained from a man aged 25-40 years with Graves' hyperthyroidism. The CDR3 reads CASSPSLGGDEQYF. The CDR3 nucleotides are TGTGCCAGCAGTCCGTCCTTGGGGGGAGACGAGCAGTACTTC.